Each of the 19 T cell receptor beta chains below was sequenced from the same sample in a study of cytomegalovirus exposure and HLA in healthy donors (dated by TCRdb to 2015 to 2018). The receptor library was made with the immunoSEQ multiplex PCR assay. The multiplex PCR relied on a mix of 60 forward primers for TCR Vbeta segments and 13 reverse primers for TCR Jbeta segments. TCRdb took this table from immuneACCESS and kept in-frame rearrangements with V and J called. Such tables lack part of the clones; where checked against another copy, unresolved V genes explain under half of the gap, and the rest is unexplained. The sample contains fewer than 110,000 clones, approximately 79% of them found a single time. Together, the top ten hold 12% to 15% of the sample. Sequences were obtained from PBMCs. The receptors come from a woman in her thirties or forties in good health and CMV-seropositive.

CDR3 DNA sequence: TGTGCCAGCAGTCCCGGGTATAGCAATCAGCCCCAGCATTTT. Translated, it gives CASSPGYSNQPQHF. The rearrangement links TRBV2 to TRBJ1-5; D is ambiguous. Per the germline V gene, CDR1 is SNHLY and CDR2 is FYNNEI. Trimming shortened V by 5 bases and J by 0 bases, and 8 bases separated the two germline ends. The CDR3 loop spans 14 amino acids.

This clone appeared a single time. V and J are TRBV7-3 and TRBJ2-2; 7 nucleotides line up with TRBD1. Germline trimming cut 8 bases from V and 4 bases from J; bases unmatched to any gene: 10. The CDR3 length is 15 residues. Germline CDR1 and CDR2: SGHTA and FQGTGA. CDR3 nucleotide sequence: TGTGCCAGCCAGGTTCAGGGACAGCCCACCGGGGAGCTGTTTTTT. This gives the protein CASQVQGQPTGELFF.

For the CDR3, the DNA is TGCAGCGTTGTTCAGACAGGTGAAGCTTTCTTT. This codes for CSVVQTGEAFF. The chain links TRBV29-1 to TRBJ1-1, with D possibly being TRBD1 (6 bases). Trimming shortened V by 4 bases and J by 7 bases, and 10 bases separated the two germline ends. The CDR3 is 11 amino acids. Germline CDR1 is SQVTM and CDR2 is ANQGSEA.

This clone has more than one count but fewer than ten. The sample contains more than one DNA sequence encoding this CDR3. The chain combines TRBV5-1 with TRBJ1-2, with 10 bases fitting TRBD1. Germline CDR1 and CDR2: SGHRS and YFSETQ. V shed 4 bases and J 2 bases; nucleotides not matched to a gene: 2. The CDR3 consists of 14 residues. CDR3 sequence: CASSLGQGNYGYTF. CDR3 bases: TGCGCCAGCAGCCTGGGACAGGGGAACTATGGCTACACCTTC.

The chain links TRBV5-4 to TRBJ2-7; the match to TRBD1 covers 9 bases. The J segment lost 4 bases and the V segment lost 3 bases, leaving 8 bases of the junction unmatched. This CDR3 has 15 residues. CDR1 SGHNT and CDR2 YYREEE come from the germline V gene (reference sequence). Here the CDR3 reads CASSSGTGKSYEQYF. CDR3 nucleotides: TGTGCCAGCAGCTCCGGGACAGGGAAATCTTACGAGCAGTACTTC. The variable domain in full, completed from reference TRBV5-4 and TRBJ2-7, reads ETGVTQSPTHLIKTRGQQVTLRCSSQSGHNTVSWYQQALGQGPQFIFQYYREEENGRGNFPPRFSGLQFPNYSSELNVNALELDDSALYLCASSSGTGKSYEQYFGPGTRLTVT.

Of note for this clone: One end of the junction varies from germline; a read error may be responsible. The chain has TRBV7-7 and TRBJ2-5, with TRBD1 matching over 7 bases. The CDR3 loop spans 13 amino acids. Germline V CDR1 and CDR2: SSHAT, FNYEAQ (reference sequence). CDR3 loop: CASSRDRSETQYF. CDR3 DNA sequence: TGTGCTAGCAGCCGGGACAGATCAGAGACCCAGTACTTC. The variable domain in full, with the rest retrieved from reference TRBV7-7 and TRBJ2-5, is GAGVSQSPRYKVTKRGQDVTLRCDPISSHATLYWYQQALGQGPEFLTYFNYEAQPDKSGLPSDRFSAERPEGSISTLTIQRTEQRDSAMYRCASSRDRSETQYFGPGTRLLVL.

This chain uses TRBV6-1 with TRBJ2-7; possible D gene TRBD1, 5 bases. V lost 5 bases, J lost 2 bases, and 13 bases lay in between. The CDR3 contains 14 residues. Germline V gene sequence: CDR1 MNHNS, CDR2 SASEGT. CDR3 amino acids: CASSTDRGPYEQYF. Here the CDR3 DNA reads TGTGCCAGCAGTACCGACAGAGGTCCCTACGAGCAGTACTTC.

There are a few counts of this clone. Other DNA variants within this sample encode the same CDR3. The V call is TRBV5-8, the J call TRBJ2-7, with 7 nucleotides matching TRBD1. Germline CDR1 reads SGHTS; CDR2 reads YDEGEE. V shed 0 bases and J 3 bases; nucleotides not matched to a gene: 3. The CDR3 runs 14 residues. CDR3 protein: CASSLGQGLYEQYF. CDR3 DNA: TGTGCCAGCAGCTTGGGACAGGGCCTCTACGAGCAGTACTTC. The whole variable domain, filled in from reference TRBV5-8 and TRBJ2-7, reads EAGVTQSPTHLIKTRGQQATLRCSPISGHTSVYWYQQALGLGLQFLLWYDEGEERNRGNFPPRFSGRQFPNYSSELNVNALELEDSALYLCASSLGQGLYEQYFGPGTRLTVT.

This clone was observed a handful of times. The chain links TRBV27 to TRBJ2-7; D call uncertain. Trimming took 2 bases from V and 0 from J, leaving 17 bases between them. Germline V gene data show CDR1 as MNHEY and CDR2 as SMNVEV (reference sequence). The CDR3 has 17 amino acids. This CDR3 is CASSLSFPDPSSYEQYF. In DNA form, the CDR3 reads TGTGCCAGCAGTTTAAGTTTTCCAGATCCTTCCTCCTACGAGCAGTACTTC.

The chain recombines TRBV27 with TRBJ1-6; D not resolved. Germline CDR1 and CDR2: MNHEY and SMNVEV (reference sequence). CDR3 length equals 14 residues. Deletions cut 2 bases from V and 9 bases from J, with 11 bases between. The CDR3, as DNA: TGTGCCAGCAGTTTAGCGGGTACGATTTCACCCCTCCACTTT. Amino acid sequence: CASSLAGTISPLHF.

V usage is TRBV6-1 and J usage is TRBJ2-7; TRBD2 aligns across 12 bases. The CDR3 has 18 residues. Germline CDR1 reads MNHNS; CDR2 reads SASEGT. J was trimmed by 6 bases and V by 3 bases; bases with no gene match: 15. The CDR3 loop reads CASSESFGLAGRPLEQYF. CDR3 DNA: TGTGCCAGCAGTGAGAGCTTCGGACTAGCGGGGAGACCCCTCGAGCAGTACTTC.

This CDR3 reads CASRTGEGNQPQHF. Here the CDR3 DNA reads TGTGCCAGCAGGACAGGGGAAGGCAATCAGCCCCAGCATTTT. The chain employs TRBV6-1 and TRBJ1-5, with 8 bases identical to TRBD1. The CDR3 length is 14 residues. The V gene's germline CDR1 is MNHNS and CDR2 SASEGT. J gave up 2 bases and V 6 bases, and 3 bases lay outside the gene matches.

The CDR3 loop reads CASSETRSGLEFF. Written as DNA, the CDR3 is TGTGCCAGCAGTGAGACTCGATCGGGTCTTGAGTTCTTC. The chain has TRBV6-1 and TRBJ2-1; D call uncertain. Germline V gene data show CDR1 as MNHNS and CDR2 as SASEGT. The CDR3 contains 13 residues. V lost 3 bases, J lost 14 bases, and 17 bases lay in between.

This clone was found a few times. The V gene is TRBV6-5, the J gene TRBJ1-1; TRBD1 is a possible D gene (6 bases). CDR1 and CDR2 (germline): MNHEY, SVGAGI. CDR3 length equals 15 residues. The V gene lost 4 bases and the J gene lost 0 bases, with 12 bases spanning the gap. Here the CDR3 DNA reads TGTGCCAGCAGTTTTGACAGGATACTGAACACTGAAGCTTTCTTT. Its protein is CASSFDRILNTEAFF.

V gene TRBV7-2 combines with J gene TRBJ2-3, with a tentative D call TRBD2 (6 bases). V lost 5 bases and J lost 2, with 11 bases in between. The CDR3 totals 14 residues. Germline V gene lookup returns CDR1 SGHTA and CDR2 FQGNSA. In DNA, the CDR3 is TGTGCCAGCAGCGGGGCGGGACTCACAGATACGCAGTATTTT. Translated, it gives CASSGAGLTDTQYF.

This clone has a handful of counts. The gene calls are TRBV2 and TRBJ2-7; 9 bases agree with TRBD2. CDR3 length: 18 amino acids. CDR1 is SNHLY, CDR2 FYNNEI, per germline. Germline trimming cut 3 bases from V and 2 bases from J; bases unmatched to any gene: 14. The CDR3 sequence is CASSDRSSGGLGTYEQYF. In DNA form, the CDR3 reads TGTGCCAGCAGTGATAGGAGTAGCGGGGGTCTTGGTACCTACGAGCAGTACTTC.

The J gene is TRBJ1-5, the V gene TRBV27; a possible D gene is TRBD1 (5 bases). CDR1 MNHEY and CDR2 SMNVEV come from the germline V gene (reference sequence). The V end lost 6 bases, the J end lost 3 bases, and 12 bases lay between the germline ends. The CDR3 is 14 residues long. The CDR3 coding sequence is TGTGCCAGCAGAATTAGGGGCAACAATCAGCCCCAGCATTTT. Protein sequence: CASRIRGNNQPQHF.

The count of this clone is one. The rearrangement uses TRBV5-1 and TRBJ2-7, with D unresolved. This CDR3 comprises 15 residues. The V and J ends lost 4 bases and 1 base respectively, with 15 bases between them. Germline CDR1 reads SGHRS; CDR2 reads YFSETQ. The CDR3 DNA reads TGCGCCAGCAGCCTTGGCGGCGGCAGTTCCTACGAGCAGTACTTC. It encodes CASSLGGGSSYEQYF. Variable domain in full (rest from reference TRBV5-1 and TRBJ2-7): KAGVTQTPRYLIKTRGQQVTLSCSPISGHRSVSWYQQTPGQGLQFLFEYFSETQRNKGNFPGRFSGRQFSNSRSEMNVSTLELGDSALYLCASSLGGGSSYEQYFGPGTRLTVT.

This clone was seen only a few times. V usage is TRBV4-2 and J usage is TRBJ2-1; TRBD2 aligns across 8 bases. With 2 bases clipped from V and 4 bases from J, the junction kept 4 bases outside the gene matches. Germline V gene lookup returns CDR1 LGHNA and CDR2 YNFKEQ. The CDR3 consists of 15 residues. The CDR3 here is CASSQFSGGYNEQFF. CDR3 nucleotides: TGTGCCAGCAGCCAATTTTCGGGGGGGTACAATGAGCAGTTCTTC.